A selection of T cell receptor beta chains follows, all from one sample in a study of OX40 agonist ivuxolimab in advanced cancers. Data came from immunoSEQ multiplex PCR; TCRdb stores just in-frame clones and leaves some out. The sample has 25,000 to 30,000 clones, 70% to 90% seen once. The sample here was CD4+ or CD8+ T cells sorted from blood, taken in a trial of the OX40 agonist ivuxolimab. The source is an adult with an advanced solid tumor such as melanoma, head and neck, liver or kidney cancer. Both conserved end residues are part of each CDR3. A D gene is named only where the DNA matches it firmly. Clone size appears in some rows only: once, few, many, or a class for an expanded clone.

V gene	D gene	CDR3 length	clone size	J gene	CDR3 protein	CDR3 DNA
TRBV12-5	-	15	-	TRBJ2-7	CASGSRDGGGNEQYF	TGTGCTAGTGGTTCGCGGGACGGTGGAGGGAACGAGCAGTACTTC
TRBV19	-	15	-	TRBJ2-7	CASTIGGGPSYEQYF	TGTGCCAGTACCATCGGCGGGGGCCCATCCTACGAGCAGTACTTC
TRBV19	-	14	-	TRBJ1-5	CASSKTGAGQPQHF	TGTGCCAGTAGTAAGACGGGGGCAGGTCAGCCCCAGCATTTT
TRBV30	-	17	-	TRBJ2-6	CAWLNPRYNSRANVLTF	TGTGCCTGGTTAAATCCGCGTTATAACAGTCGGGCCAACGTCCTGACTTTC
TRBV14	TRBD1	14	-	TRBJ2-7	CASSHRDSPREQYF	TGTGCCAGCAGTCACCGGGACAGCCCTCGGGAGCAGTACTTC
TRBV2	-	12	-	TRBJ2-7	CARGDTDVEQYF	TGTGCCAGAGGGGACACTGATGTCGAGCAGTACTTC
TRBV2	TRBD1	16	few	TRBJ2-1	CASSESRTGGGNEQFF	TGTGCCAGCAGTGAATCCAGGACAGGGGGTGGAAATGAGCAGTTCTTC
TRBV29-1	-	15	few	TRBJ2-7	CSVEALGGNSYEQYF	TGCAGCGTTGAGGCGCTTGGCGGGAATTCCTACGAGCAGTACTTC
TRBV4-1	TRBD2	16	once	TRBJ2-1	CASSQVGGSSYNEQFF	TGCGCCAGCAGCCAAGTCGGGGGGAGCTCCTACAATGAGCAGTTCTTC
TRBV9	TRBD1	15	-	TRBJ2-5	CASSTFGTGQETQYF	TGTGCCAGCAGCACGTTTGGGACAGGCCAAGAGACCCAGTACTTC
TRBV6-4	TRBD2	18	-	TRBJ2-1	CASSDCIGLANSYNEQFF	TGTGCCAGCAGTGACTGCATCGGACTAGCGAACTCCTACAATGAGCAGTTCTTC
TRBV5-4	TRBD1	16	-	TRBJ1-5	CASSEPGQGYHQPQHF	TGTGCCAGCAGCGAACCGGGACAGGGGTATCATCAGCCCCAGCATTTT
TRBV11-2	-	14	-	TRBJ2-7	CASSLRFLPYEQYF	TGTGCCAGCAGCTTACGCTTCCTGCCCTACGAGCAGTACTTC
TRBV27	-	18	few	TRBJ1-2	CASSRTADYGIHNYGYTF	TGTGCCAGCAGTCGGACAGCCGATTATGGGATACACAACTATGGCTACACCTTC
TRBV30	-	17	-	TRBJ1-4	CAWSKGASRATNEKLFF	TGTGCCTGGTCCAAAGGGGCGTCGAGAGCAACTAATGAAAAACTGTTTTTT
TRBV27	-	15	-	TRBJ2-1	CASSSIAQGYNEQFF	TGTGCCAGCAGTTCCATAGCCCAAGGTTACAATGAGCAGTTCTTC
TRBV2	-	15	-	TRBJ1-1	CASSEGRGINTEAFF	TGTGCCAGCAGTGAAGGGAGAGGGATTAACACTGAAGCTTTCTTT
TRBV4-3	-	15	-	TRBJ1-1	CASSQKAQGNTEAFF	TGCGCCAGCAGCCAAAAGGCCCAGGGGAACACTGAAGCTTTCTTT
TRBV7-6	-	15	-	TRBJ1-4	CASRPNTGDREKLFF	TGTGCCAGCAGACCCAATACCGGGGATCGGGAAAAACTGTTTTTT
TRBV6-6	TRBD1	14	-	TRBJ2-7	CASKPGQGVYEQYF	TGTGCCAGCAAGCCGGGACAGGGGGTCTACGAGCAGTACTTC
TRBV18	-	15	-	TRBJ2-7	CASSPSRMGGYEQYF	TGTGCCAGCTCACCTTCGCGAATGGGTGGCTACGAGCAGTACTTC
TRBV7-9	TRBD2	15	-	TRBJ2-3	CASSSIGLEVDTQYF	TGTGCCAGCAGTTCTATAGGACTAGAAGTAGATACGCAGTATTTT
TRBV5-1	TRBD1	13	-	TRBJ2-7	CASSLTGGNEQYF	TGCGCCAGCAGTTTGACAGGGGGTAACGAGCAGTACTTC
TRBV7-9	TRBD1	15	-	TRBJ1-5	CASSFSGGRNQPQHF	TGTGCCAGCAGCTTTTCAGGGGGCCGCAATCAGCCCCAGCATTTT
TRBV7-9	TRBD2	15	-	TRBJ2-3	CASSLLAGTTDTQYF	TGTGCCAGCAGCCTACTAGCGGGGACCACAGATACGCAGTATTTT
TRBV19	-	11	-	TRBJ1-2	CASSTRRGYTF	TGTGCCAGTAGTACCCGGCGGGGCTACACCTTC
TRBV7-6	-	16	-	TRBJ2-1	CASSSLDRSSYNEQFF	TGTGCCAGCAGCTCCCTGGACCGGAGCTCCTACAATGAGCAGTTCTTC
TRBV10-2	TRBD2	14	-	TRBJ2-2	CASSEWRGAGELFF	TGCGCCAGCAGTGAGTGGCGGGGGGCGGGGGAGCTGTTTTTT
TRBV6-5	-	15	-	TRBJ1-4	CASRRRGNKDEKLFF	TGTGCCAGCAGGCGAAGGGGTAATAAAGATGAAAAACTGTTTTTT
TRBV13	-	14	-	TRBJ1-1	CASSLVRKGPEAFF	TGTGCCAGCAGCTTAGTTAGGAAGGGACCTGAAGCTTTCTTT
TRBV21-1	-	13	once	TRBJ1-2	CASSADFNYGYTF	TGTGCCAGCAGCGCGGATTTTAACTATGGCTACACCTTC
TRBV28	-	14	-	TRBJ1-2	CASSSRYLVYGYTF	TGTGCCAGCAGTTCGAGGTATTTGGTCTATGGCTACACCTTC
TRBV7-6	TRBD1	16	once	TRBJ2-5	CASSFARQGRPETQYF	TGTGCCAGCAGCTTCGCGAGACAGGGGCGTCCCGAGACCCAGTACTTC
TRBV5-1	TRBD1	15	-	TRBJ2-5	CASSPTGQFQEAQYF	TGCGCCAGCAGCCCGACAGGGCAATTCCAAGAGGCCCAGTACTTC
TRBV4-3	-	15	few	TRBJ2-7	CASSQDRSGKNEQYF	TGCGCCAGCAGCCAAGATCGGTCAGGGAAAAACGAGCAGTACTTC
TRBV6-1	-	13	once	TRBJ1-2	CASSEGTLDGYTF	TGTGCCAGCAGTGAAGGGACACTTGATGGCTACACCTTC
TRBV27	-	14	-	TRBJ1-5	CASSLSAYAGPQHF	TGTGCCAGCAGTTTATCGGCCTACGCCGGGCCCCAGCATTTT
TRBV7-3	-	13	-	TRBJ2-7	CASSLKVRDEQYF	TGTGCCAGCAGCTTAAAGGTCAGGGACGAGCAGTACTTC
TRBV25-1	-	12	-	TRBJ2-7	CASSAETYEQYF	TGTGCCAGCAGTGCCGAGACCTACGAGCAGTACTTC
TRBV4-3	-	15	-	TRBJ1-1	CASSQARRTYTEAFF	TGCGCCAGCAGCCAAGCTCGCAGGACGTACACTGAAGCTTTCTTT
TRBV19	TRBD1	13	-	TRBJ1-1	CASARGRYTEAFF	TGTGCCAGTGCCAGGGGGAGGTACACTGAAGCTTTCTTT
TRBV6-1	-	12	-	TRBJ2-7	CASSDLGSEQYF	TGTGCCAGCAGTGATCTGGGTAGCGAGCAGTACTTC
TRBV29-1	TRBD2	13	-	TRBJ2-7	CSVLAGGYYEQYF	TGCAGCGTCTTAGCGGGGGGATACTACGAGCAGTACTTC
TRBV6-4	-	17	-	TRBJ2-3	CASSDSPGGGHTDTQYF	TGTGCCAGCAGTGACTCGCCGGGAGGGGGCCACACAGATACGCAGTATTTT
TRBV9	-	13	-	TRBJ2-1	CASSLGHPNEQFF	TGTGCCAGCAGCTTGGGACACCCTAATGAGCAGTTCTTC
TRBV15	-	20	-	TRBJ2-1	CATSRHLRYSTPSSYNEQFF	TGTGCCACCAGCAGGCATCTGCGGTATTCTACCCCTAGCTCCTACAATGAGCAGTTCTTC
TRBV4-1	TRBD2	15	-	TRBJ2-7	CASSQRLASAYEQYF	TGCGCCAGCAGCCAGAGACTAGCGAGCGCCTACGAGCAGTACTTC
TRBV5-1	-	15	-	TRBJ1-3	CASSLQGLTGNTIYF	TGCGCCAGCAGCCTACAGGGTTTAACTGGAAACACCATATATTTT
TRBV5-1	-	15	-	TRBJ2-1	CASSSSKSSYNEQFF	TGCGCCAGCAGTTCGAGTAAAAGCTCCTACAATGAGCAGTTCTTC
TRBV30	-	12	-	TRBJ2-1	CAWSVKTDEQFF	TGTGCCTGGAGTGTAAAGACGGATGAGCAGTTCTTC
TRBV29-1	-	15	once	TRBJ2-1	CSVEGPVGNFYEQFF	TGCAGCGTTGAAGGGCCTGTCGGGAATTTTTATGAGCAGTTCTTC
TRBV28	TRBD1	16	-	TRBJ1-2	CASSPLRDRVDYGYTF	TGTGCCAGCAGCCCTCTCCGGGACAGGGTAGACTATGGCTACACCTTC
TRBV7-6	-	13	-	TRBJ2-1	CASSHRDDLEQFF	TGTGCCAGCAGCCACCGGGACGACCTTGAGCAGTTCTTC
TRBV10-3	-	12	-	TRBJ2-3	CATTGPTDTQYF	TGTGCCACGACCGGGCCCACAGATACGCAGTATTTT